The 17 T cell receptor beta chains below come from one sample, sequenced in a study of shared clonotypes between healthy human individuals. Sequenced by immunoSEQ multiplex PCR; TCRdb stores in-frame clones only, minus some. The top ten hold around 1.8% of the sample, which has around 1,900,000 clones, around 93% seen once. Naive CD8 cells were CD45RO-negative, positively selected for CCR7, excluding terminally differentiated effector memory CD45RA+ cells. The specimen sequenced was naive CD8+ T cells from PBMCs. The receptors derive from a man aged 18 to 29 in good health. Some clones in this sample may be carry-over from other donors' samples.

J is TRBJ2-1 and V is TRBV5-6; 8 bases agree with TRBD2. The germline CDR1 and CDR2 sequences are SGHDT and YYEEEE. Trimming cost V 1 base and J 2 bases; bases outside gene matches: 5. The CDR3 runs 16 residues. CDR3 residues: CASSLNSGVAYNEQFF. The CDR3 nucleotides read TGTGCCAGCAGCTTGAATAGCGGGGTCGCCTACAATGAGCAGTTCTTC.

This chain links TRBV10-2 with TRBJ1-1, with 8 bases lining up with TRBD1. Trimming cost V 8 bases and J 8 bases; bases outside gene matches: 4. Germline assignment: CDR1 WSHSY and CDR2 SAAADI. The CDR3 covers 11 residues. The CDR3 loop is CASLQGGEAFF. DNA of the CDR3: TGCGCCAGCCTACAGGGGGGCGAAGCTTTCTTT.

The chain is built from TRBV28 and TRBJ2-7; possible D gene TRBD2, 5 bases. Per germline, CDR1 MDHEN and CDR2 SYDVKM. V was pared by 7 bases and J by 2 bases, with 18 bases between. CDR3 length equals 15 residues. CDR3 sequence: CASTGFGGRAYEQYF. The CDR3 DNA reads TGTGCCAGCACCGGGTTCGGTGGGAGAGCCTACGAGCAGTACTTC.

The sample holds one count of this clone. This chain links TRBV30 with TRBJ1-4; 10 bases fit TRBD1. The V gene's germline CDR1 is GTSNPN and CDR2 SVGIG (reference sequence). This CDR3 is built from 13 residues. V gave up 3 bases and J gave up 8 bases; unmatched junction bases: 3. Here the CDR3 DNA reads TGTGCCTGGAGGGACAGGGGGGAGGAAAAACTGTTTTTT. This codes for CAWRDRGEEKLFF.

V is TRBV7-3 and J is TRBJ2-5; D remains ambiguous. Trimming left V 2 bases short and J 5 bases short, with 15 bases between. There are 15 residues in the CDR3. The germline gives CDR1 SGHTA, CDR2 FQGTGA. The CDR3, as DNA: TGTGCCAGCAGCTTATTCGTGAGCTCCGGTGAGACCCAGTACTTC. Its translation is CASSLFVSSGETQYF.

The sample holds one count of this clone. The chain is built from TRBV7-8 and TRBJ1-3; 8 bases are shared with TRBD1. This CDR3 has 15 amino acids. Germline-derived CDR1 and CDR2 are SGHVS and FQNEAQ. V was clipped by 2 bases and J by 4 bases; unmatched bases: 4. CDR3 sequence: CASSLIWTGGNTIYF. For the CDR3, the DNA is TGTGCCAGCAGCTTAATTTGGACAGGGGGAAACACCATATATTTT.

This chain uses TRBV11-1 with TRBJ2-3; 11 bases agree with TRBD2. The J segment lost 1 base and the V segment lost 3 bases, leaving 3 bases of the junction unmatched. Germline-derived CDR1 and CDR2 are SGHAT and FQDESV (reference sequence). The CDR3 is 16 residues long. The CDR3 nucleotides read TGTGCCAGCAGCTTTATAGCGGGAGGGGGCACAGATACGCAGTATTTT. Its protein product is CASSFIAGGGTDTQYF.

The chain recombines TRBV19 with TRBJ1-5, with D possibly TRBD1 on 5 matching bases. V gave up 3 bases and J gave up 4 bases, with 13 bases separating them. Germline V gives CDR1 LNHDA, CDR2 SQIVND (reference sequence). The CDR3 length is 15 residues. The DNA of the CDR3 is TGTGCCAGTAGTATCTGGGACGCGCTTAATCAGCCCCAGCATTTT. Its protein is CASSIWDALNQPQHF. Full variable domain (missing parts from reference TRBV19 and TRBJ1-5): DGGITQSPKYLFRKEGQNVTLSCEQNLNHDAMYWYRQDPGQGLRLIYYSQIVNDFQKGDIAEGYSVSREKKESFPLTVTSAQKNPTAFYLCASSIWDALNQPQHFGDGTRLSIL.

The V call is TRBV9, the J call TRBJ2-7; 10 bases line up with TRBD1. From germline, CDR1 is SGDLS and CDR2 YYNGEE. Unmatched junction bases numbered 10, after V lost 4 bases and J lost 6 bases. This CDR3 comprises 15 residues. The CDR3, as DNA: TGTGCCAGCAGCCCCTTAGACAGGGGGCGTCTCGAGCAGTACTTC. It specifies CASSPLDRGRLEQYF.

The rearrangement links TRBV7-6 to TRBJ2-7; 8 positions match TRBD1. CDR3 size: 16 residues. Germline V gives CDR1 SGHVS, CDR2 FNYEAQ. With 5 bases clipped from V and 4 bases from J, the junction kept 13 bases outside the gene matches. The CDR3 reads CASSPMVGRGHYEQYF. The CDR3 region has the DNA TGTGCCAGCAGCCCAATGGTGGGCAGGGGGCATTACGAGCAGTACTTC.

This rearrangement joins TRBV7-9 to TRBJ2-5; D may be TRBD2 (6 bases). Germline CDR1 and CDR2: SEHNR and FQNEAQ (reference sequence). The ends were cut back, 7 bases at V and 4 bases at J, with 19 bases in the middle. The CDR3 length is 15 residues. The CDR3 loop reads CASTSSAPGVETQYF. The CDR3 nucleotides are TGTGCCAGCACCTCCTCTGCGCCGGGGGTAGAGACCCAGTACTTC.

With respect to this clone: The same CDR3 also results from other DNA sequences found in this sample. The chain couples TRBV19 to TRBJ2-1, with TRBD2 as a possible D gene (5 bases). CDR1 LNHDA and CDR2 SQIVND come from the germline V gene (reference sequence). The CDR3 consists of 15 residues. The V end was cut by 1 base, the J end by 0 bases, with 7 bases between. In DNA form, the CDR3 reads TGTGCCAGTAGTATAGGCGGGCCCTCCTACAATGAGCAGTTCTTC. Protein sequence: CASSIGGPSYNEQFF.

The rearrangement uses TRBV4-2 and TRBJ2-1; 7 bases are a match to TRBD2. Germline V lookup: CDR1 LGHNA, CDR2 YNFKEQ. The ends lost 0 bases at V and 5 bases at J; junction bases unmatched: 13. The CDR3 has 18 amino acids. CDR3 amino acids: CASSQDSRIAGDDNEQFF. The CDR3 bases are TGTGCCAGCAGCCAAGATAGTAGGATAGCGGGTGATGACAATGAGCAGTTCTTC.

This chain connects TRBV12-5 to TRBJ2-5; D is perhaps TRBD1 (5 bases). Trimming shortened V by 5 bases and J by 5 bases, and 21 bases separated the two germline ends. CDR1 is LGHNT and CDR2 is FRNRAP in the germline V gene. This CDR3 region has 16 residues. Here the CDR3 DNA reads TGTGCTAGTGGTCTGACCAGGGCTGAGAGGTGGGAGACCCAGTACTTC. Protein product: CASGLTRAERWETQYF.

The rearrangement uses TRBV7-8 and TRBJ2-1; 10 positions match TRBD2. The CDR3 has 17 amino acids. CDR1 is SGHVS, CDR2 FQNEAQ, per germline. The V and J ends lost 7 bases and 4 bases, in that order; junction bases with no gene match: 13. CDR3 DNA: TGTGCCAGCACCCTACATGAGCGGGAGGGCGGATACAATGAGCAGTTCTTC. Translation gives CASTLHEREGGYNEQFF.

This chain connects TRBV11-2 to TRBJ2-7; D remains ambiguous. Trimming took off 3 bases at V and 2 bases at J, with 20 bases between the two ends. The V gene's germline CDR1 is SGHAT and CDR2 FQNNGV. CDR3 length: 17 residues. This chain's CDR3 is CASSFSGPALNPYEQYF. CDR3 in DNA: TGTGCCAGCAGCTTCTCGGGTCCGGCTTTAAACCCCTACGAGCAGTACTTC.

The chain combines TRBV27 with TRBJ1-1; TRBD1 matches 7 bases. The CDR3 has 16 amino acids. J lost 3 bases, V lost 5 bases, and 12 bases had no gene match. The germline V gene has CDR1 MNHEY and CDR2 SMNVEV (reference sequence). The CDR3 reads CASSPQKGQSDTEAFF. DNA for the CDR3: TGTGCCAGCAGTCCACAAAAGGGACAGAGTGACACTGAAGCTTTCTTT.